These 10 T cell receptor beta chains originate from one sample sequenced in a study of Ad26.COV2.S vaccination and SARS-CoV-2 variants. Profiled with immunoSEQ multiplex PCR; TCRdb holds only in-frame clones, not every one. This repertoire shows roughly 320,000 clones, approximately 86% found once; its top ten account for approximately 2.1%. The treatment here: 15 to 20 received Ad26.COV2.S at low or high dose, single or two shots; several received placebo; per-sample allocation not given. Vaccine and placebo recipients were sampled on day 63 after the first injection. Sequencing was performed on peripheral blood, taken in a trial of Ad26.COV2.S vaccine versus placebo. These receptor sequences come from a person aged 18 to 59 who received the Ad26.COV2.S COVID-19 vaccine or a placebo.

The V gene is TRBV6-5, the J gene TRBJ1-2; D is uncertain. Trimming shortened V by 0 bases and J by 2 bases, and 4 bases separated the two germline ends. Germline V lookup: CDR1 MNHEY, CDR2 SVGAGI. CDR3 length equals 13 residues. The CDR3 DNA reads as TGTGCCAGCAGTTACTCTGGGAACTATGGCTACACCTTC. Amino acid sequence: CASSYSGNYGYTF.

The chain recombines TRBV6-5 with TRBJ2-2, with a weak D call TRBD1 (5 bases). V shed 0 bases and J shed 6 bases, with 11 bases lying between them. The CDR3 contains 15 residues. Germline values: CDR1 MNHEY, CDR2 SVGAGI. The CDR3 DNA reads as TGTGCCAGCAGTTACTCAGGGGAATTGGCCGGGGAGCTGTTTTTT. Translated: CASSYSGELAGELFF.

V and J are TRBV6-1 and TRBJ2-1; TRBD1 matches 9 bases. Germline CDR1 and CDR2: MNHNS and SASEGT. After removal of 1 base from V and 8 bases from J, the junction contained 6 bases not matched to a gene. The CDR3 has 15 residues. Here the CDR3 reads CASSEEGTGPDEQFF. The CDR3 bases are TGTGCCAGCAGTGAAGAAGGGACAGGGCCCGATGAGCAGTTCTTC.

V is TRBV7-2 and J is TRBJ1-2; the D is unclear. The CDR3 is 15 amino acids. V lost 0 bases and J 2 bases, leaving 10 bases between the germline ends. CDR1 and CDR2 (germline): SGHTA, FQGNSA. CDR3 loop: CASSLAVTGNYGYTF. CDR3 sequence (DNA): TGTGCCAGCAGCTTAGCGGTGACTGGAAACTATGGCTACACCTTC.

The chain combines TRBV3-1 (or the pseudogene TRBV3-2) with TRBJ1-3, with no clear D. The CDR3 has 16 amino acids. Germline assignment: CDR1 LGHDT and CDR2 YNNKEL (reference sequence). The V gene lost 5 bases and the J gene lost 4 bases, with 18 bases spanning the gap. CDR3 sequence: CASSSNKGYAGNTIYF. CDR3 bases: TGTGCCAGCAGCAGCAATAAGGGATACGCGGGAAACACCATATATTTT.

This sequence joins TRBV28 and TRBJ1-4; TRBD1 agrees at 7 bases. V dropped 7 bases and J dropped 6; count of bases not matched to a gene: 11. CDR1 and CDR2 (germline): MDHEN, SYDVKM. This CDR3 spans 15 amino acids. DNA for the CDR3: TGTGCCAGCACGTCCCACGGACAGGCGGATGAAAAACTGTTTTTT. It specifies CASTSHGQADEKLFF.

This clone was detected only once. Other DNA sequences of this sample code for an identical CDR3. The J gene is TRBJ2-7, the V gene TRBV19; D possibly matches TRBD1 or TRBD2 (5 bases each). The germline V gene encodes CDR1 LNHDA and CDR2 SQIVND (reference sequence). The germline V and J ends were trimmed by 6 bases and 3 bases, with 9 bases remaining between them. This CDR3 spans 12 amino acids. In DNA form, the CDR3 reads TGTGCCAGTAGCCGGGACCTCTACGAGCAGTACTTC. Translation gives CASSRDLYEQYF.

In nucleotides, the CDR3 is TGTGCCAGCAGCGCCAGACTAGCGGGAGTACCCCTACCGTGGGAGCTGTTTTTT. Its protein is CASSARLAGVPLPWELFF. The rearrangement joins TRBV7-8 to TRBJ2-2, with 12 bases identical to TRBD2. The junction had 16 bases not matched to a gene; V was cut back by 5 bases and J by 9 bases. The length of the CDR3 is 18 residues. CDR1 SGHVS and CDR2 FQNEAQ come from the germline V gene.

This chain connects TRBV4-2 to TRBJ1-5, with a weak D call TRBD1 (5 bases). The CDR3 runs to 18 residues. Between the trimmed V and J ends, which lost 3 bases and 2 bases, there was a span of 20 bases. Germline V gene data show CDR1 as LGHNA and CDR2 as YNFKEQ. Here the CDR3 reads CASSQVGPTRGGNQPQHF. CDR3 sequence (DNA): TGTGCCAGCAGCCAGGTGGGCCCAACAAGGGGAGGCAATCAGCCCCAGCATTTT.

This clone has a single count. The CDR3 reads CASSSSGATKNIQYF. Here the CDR3 DNA reads TGTGCCAGCAGTTCCAGCGGGGCCACCAAAAACATTCAGTACTTC. The chain has TRBV28 and TRBJ2-4, with 7 bases identical to TRBD2. This CDR3 region has 15 residues. CDR1 and CDR2 (germline): MDHEN, SYDVKM. Trimming removed 4 bases from V and 2 bases from J; junction bases left unmatched: 5.